This T cell receptor beta chain emerged from a study of blood T cells in healthy people across ages. Whole-study context: When template switching was applied, about one barcoded beta molecule was captured per two T cells.

Using a J-beta primer mix together with a sample-barcoded 5' primer, a second PCR was run for roughly 6 to 12 cycles. TCRdb fed the 5' RACE reads into MiXCR, producing one record per CDR3 protein. The repertoire consists of more than 650,000 distinct CDR3 sequences, with about 55% occurring once and the leading ten covering approximately 40%. Of note for this clonotype: Its antigen remains unknown.

Findings and caveats of the study: The study found TCR beta diversity correlated strongly with naive T cell percentage. No one knew whether donors had CMV, which possibly confounded expanded clonotype changes.

Germline CDR1 and CDR2: DFQATT and SNEGSKA (reference sequence). CDR3 length equals 12 residues. V was pared by 4 bases and J by 7 bases, with 4 bases of the junction left unmatched. The chain recombines TRBV20-1 with TRBJ2-7, with 10 bases matching TRBD2. This sequence originates from a man aged 80 or over in good health. Sequenced input: blood. The CDR3 sequence: CSAKLAGVEQYF. The CDR3, as DNA: TGCAGTGCTAAGCTAGCGGGAGTTGAGCAGTACTTC.